This T cell receptor beta chain appears in the sequencing data of a study of blood T cell repertoires in COVID-19. The CDR3 runs to 14 residues. CDR1 and CDR2 from the germline V gene are SGHAT and FQNNGV. Trimming cost V 1 base and J 0 bases, with 6 bases left between them. The protocol was immunoSEQ multiplex PCR, while the TCRdb copy is restricted to in-frame clones and leaves out a portion. There are about 200,000 clones in the sample; about 88% occur only once, and roughly 4.5% lies in the top ten. The sequenced sample consisted of peripheral blood. The clonotype originates from an elderly woman with acute or convalescent COVID-19. The rearrangement links TRBV11-2 to TRBJ1-2; D gene unclear. The DNA of the CDR3 is TGTGCCAGCAGCTTAGGTCAGGCTAACTATGGCTACACCTTC. It translates to CASSLGQANYGYTF.